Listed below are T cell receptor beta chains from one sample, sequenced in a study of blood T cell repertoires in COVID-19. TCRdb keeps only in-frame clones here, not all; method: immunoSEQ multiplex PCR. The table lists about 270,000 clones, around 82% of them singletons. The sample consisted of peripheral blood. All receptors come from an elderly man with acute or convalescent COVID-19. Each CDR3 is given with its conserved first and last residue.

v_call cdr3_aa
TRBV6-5 CASRMTSGDHLMFF
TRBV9 CASSVAESYGYTF
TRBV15 CATSVRTGETGTSEFYEQYF
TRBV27 CASSSTGDISYEQYF
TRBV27 CASSLSVQGGYGYTF
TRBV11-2 CASSLEGGSYNEQFF
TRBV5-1 CASSLDGLAGSDTQYF
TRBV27 CASSLGGAGLQYF
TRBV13 CASSLGGTAGGPGSTDTQYF
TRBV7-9 CASSFGASDETQYF
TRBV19 CASSGQFNQPQHF
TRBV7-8 CASSPLQARGNEKLFF
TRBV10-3 CAISGQPETGSGYEQYF